This passage covers 18 T cell receptor beta chains from one sample sequenced in a study of shared clonotypes between healthy human individuals. Profiling relied on immunoSEQ multiplex PCR, and the TCRdb table lists in-frame clones only, not all of them. The data show about 1 million clones, about 76% seen once. The sequenced material came from memory CD4+ T cells sorted from blood. The sample's subset: CD45RA-negative fraction. The receptors were gathered from a man younger than 35 in good health.

The chain joins TRBV10-3 to TRBJ2-7, with D perhaps TRBD1 (5 bases). Trimming stripped 5 bases from V and 4 bases from J, with 15 bases between. The germline V gene has CDR1 ENHRY and CDR2 SYGVKD. This CDR3 is 14 amino acids long. For the CDR3, the DNA is TGTGCCATCAGTAGACAGTCGGGTCAATACGAGCAGTACTTC. Translated, it gives CAISRQSGQYEQYF.

V gene TRBV30 combines with J gene TRBJ2-3; D uncertain. Between the trimmed V and J ends, which lost 7 bases and 1 base, there was a span of 6 bases. CDR3 length equals 11 residues. Germline assignment: CDR1 GTSNPN and CDR2 SVGIG (reference sequence). CDR3 loop: CAFSGTDTQYF. The CDR3 DNA reads as TGTGCCTTTTCCGGCACAGATACGCAGTATTTT.

The chain couples TRBV18 to TRBJ2-7; 7 nucleotides match TRBD1. The germline V gene encodes CDR1 KGHSH and CDR2 LQKENI. V gave up 2 bases and J gave up 1 base; unmatched junction bases: 5. The CDR3 totals 15 residues. In nucleotides, the CDR3 is TGTGCCAGCTCACCAACAAAGACAGGGTCCTACGAGCAGTACTTC. Protein: CASSPTKTGSYEQYF.

A single count supports this clone. Additional DNA sequences in this sample encode the identical CDR3. The genes are TRBV5-4 and TRBJ2-3, with 9 bases fitting TRBD2. Germline trimming cut 2 bases from V and 2 bases from J; bases unmatched to any gene: 3. This CDR3 contains 15 residues. Germline-derived CDR1 and CDR2 are SGHNT and YYREEE (reference sequence). CDR3 loop: CASSLGGRATDTQYF. The CDR3 region has the DNA TGTGCCAGCAGCTTAGGCGGGAGGGCCACAGATACGCAGTATTTT.

This clone showed up just once. Other DNA sequences from this sample encode an identical CDR3 as well. This sequence joins TRBV18 and TRBJ2-3; the match to TRBD2 covers 8 bases. The CDR3 totals 16 residues. Germline V gives CDR1 KGHSH, CDR2 LQKENI. The J segment lost 3 bases and the V segment lost 0 bases, leaving 5 bases of the junction unmatched. This chain's CDR3 is CASSPPTGGGTDTQYF. The CDR3 DNA sequence: TGTGCCAGCTCACCACCGACGGGAGGGGGGACAGATACGCAGTATTTT.

The chain joins TRBV6-1 to TRBJ2-1, with 7 bases identical to TRBD1. CDR1 and CDR2 from the germline V gene are MNHNS and SASEGT. The CDR3 loop spans 14 amino acids. After removal of 10 bases from V and 4 bases from J, the junction contained 10 bases not matched to a gene. The CDR3 bases are TGTGCCACAAGTTGGGGGACAGCATACAATGAGCAGTTCTTC. Its protein is CATSWGTAYNEQFF.

Details on this clone: This clone may be a read error of a much larger clone one base away. This chain connects TRBV11-2 to TRBJ2-3; possible D gene TRBD2, 5 bases. The length of the CDR3 is 14 residues. Between the trimmed V and J ends, which lost 0 bases and 2 bases, there was a span of 6 bases. Germline values: CDR1 SGHAT, CDR2 FQNNGV. As DNA, the CDR3 is TGTGCCAGCAGCTTAGAAGCGGTCACAGATACGCAGTATTTT. Protein sequence: CASSLEAVTDTQYF.

The V gene is TRBV11-2, the J gene TRBJ2-7, with D perhaps matching TRBD2 (5 bases). This CDR3 contains 12 residues. Per germline, CDR1 SGHAT and CDR2 FQNNGV. Trimming cost V 3 bases and J 9 bases, with 12 bases left between them. CDR3 region: CASSLEDVGQYF. The CDR3 nucleotides read TGTGCCAGCAGCTTGGAGGACGTTGGGCAGTACTTC.

The J gene is TRBJ2-1, the V gene TRBV7-9, with 11 bases matching TRBD2. The CDR3 spans 15 residues. Trimming cost V 1 base and J 6 bases; bases outside gene matches: 2. Germline CDR1 SEHNR, CDR2 FQNEAQ (reference sequence). The CDR3 loop reads CASSLVLAGGNEQFF. As DNA, the CDR3 is TGTGCCAGCAGCTTAGTCCTAGCGGGAGGCAATGAGCAGTTCTTC.

The chain couples TRBV7-9 to TRBJ1-1; D is unclear. The CDR3 is 13 residues long. Germline assignment: CDR1 SEHNR and CDR2 FQNEAQ (reference sequence). Trimming removed 6 bases from V and 2 bases from J, with 10 bases in between. The CDR3 reads CASSKRDNTEAFF. The CDR3 DNA sequence: TGTGCCAGCAGTAAACGAGATAACACTGAAGCTTTCTTT.

The V gene is TRBV10-3, the J gene TRBJ2-1; possibly TRBD2 for D (6 bases). The CDR3 length is 15 residues. Germline loops: CDR1 ENHRY, CDR2 SYGVKD. The V end lost 6 bases, the J end lost 6 bases, and 18 bases lay between the germline ends. The CDR3 DNA reads as TGTGCCATCAGCCGAGCCGGGATGGAGGGCAATGAGCAGTTCTTC. Translated: CAISRAGMEGNEQFF.

The V call is TRBV18, the J call TRBJ1-4; D unresolved. There are 16 residues in the CDR3. Germline values: CDR1 KGHSH, CDR2 LQKENI. The V gene lost 0 bases and the J gene lost 3 bases, with 11 bases spanning the gap. The CDR3 nucleotides read TGTGCCAGCTCACCACCGGGTGTCAATGCTAATGAAAAACTGTTTTTT. It is translated as CASSPPGVNANEKLFF.

This clone occurred many times. Additional DNA sequences in this sample encode the identical CDR3. The chain carries TRBV2 and TRBJ1-1; D unresolved. Between the trimmed V and J ends, which lost 7 bases and 6 bases, there was a span of 12 bases. From germline, CDR1 is SNHLY and CDR2 FYNNEI. This CDR3 region has 12 residues. CDR3 in amino acids: CASKKEYPEAFF. The CDR3, as DNA: TGTGCCAGCAAGAAGGAATACCCTGAAGCTTTCTTT.

The chain links TRBV28 to TRBJ1-2, with 9 bases fitting TRBD1. V dropped 6 bases and J dropped 4; count of bases not matched to a gene: 6. This CDR3 spans 14 amino acids. CDR1 is MDHEN, CDR2 SYDVKM, per germline. The CDR3 spells CASRPPGQGYGYTF. The CDR3 DNA sequence: TGTGCCAGCAGACCACCGGGACAGGGCTATGGCTACACCTTC.

The rearrangement joins TRBV1 to TRBJ1-4. TRBV1 is shown as a pseudogene. The CDR3 contains 16 residues. The CDR3 protein is CTSSHHHGKSDEKLFF. For the CDR3, the DNA is TGCACCAGCAGCCATCACCACGGAAAGTCTGATGAAAAACTGTTTTTT.

With respect to this clone: A far larger clone lies a single base away; this is likely a read error. The rearrangement uses TRBV27 and TRBJ1-6, with 8 bases lining up with TRBD1. V trimming: 3 bases; J trimming: 10 bases; junction bases outside the gene matches: 14. Germline CDR1 is MNHEY and CDR2 is SMNVEV (reference sequence). This CDR3 has 17 amino acids. CDR3 nucleotides: TGTGCCAGCAGTTTGGTCCCACCGGGACAGGATTACTCACCCCTCCACTTT. Translation: CASSLVPPGQDYSPLHF.

This chain joins TRBV7-2 and TRBJ1-6; TRBD1 aligns across 7 bases. Germline V gives CDR1 SGHTA, CDR2 FQGNSA. The CDR3 has 15 residues. V gave up 5 bases and J gave up 4 bases; unmatched junction bases: 5. In DNA form, the CDR3 reads TGTGCCAGCAGCCAACAGGGGATGTATAATTCACCCCTCCACTTT. Amino acid sequence: CASSQQGMYNSPLHF.

Note on this clone: A read error may be the cause here, since a much bigger clone is one base away. Additional DNA sequences in this sample encode the identical CDR3. This chain connects TRBV7-7 to TRBJ2-5, with TRBD2 matching 12 bases. The CDR3 spans 14 residues. The germline V gene encodes CDR1 SSHAT and CDR2 FNYEAQ (reference sequence). Written as DNA, the CDR3 is TGTGCTAGCAGCCCGGGACTAGCGGGAGAGACCCAGTACTTC. It specifies CASSPGLAGETQYF.